The 6 T cell receptor beta chains below come from one sample, sequenced in a study of T cells after yellow fever vaccination. TCRdb redid the calling of the 5' RACE reads with MiXCR, one entry per CDR3 protein. Among about 160,000 distinct CDR3 sequences, 6% to 7.5% were seen once, and the ten largest hold roughly 2.5%. The source material was CD4+ T cells sorted from PBMCs, sampled 5 to 6 days after the first yellow fever vaccination. Receptors originate from a man between 18 and 35 years old who received the YFV17D yellow fever vaccine.

The V and J genes are TRBV7-2 and TRBJ2-2, with a tentative D call TRBD2 (7 bases). This CDR3 is 16 amino acids long. The germline V and J ends were trimmed by 2 bases and 2 bases, with 12 bases remaining between them. The V gene's germline CDR1 is SGHTA and CDR2 FQGNSA. CDR3 region: CASSLHGGANTGELFF. In DNA form, the CDR3 reads TGTGCCAGCAGCTTACATGGGGGGGCCAACACCGGGGAGCTGTTTTTT.

The rearrangement links TRBV9 to TRBJ1-2, with TRBD1 identical over 7 bases. Per germline, CDR1 SGDLS and CDR2 YYNGEE. V dropped 3 bases and J dropped 11; count of bases not matched to a gene: 13. The CDR3 is made up of 14 amino acids. The CDR3 nucleotides are TGTGCCAGCAGCGAGACAGGGTCCTCCCCGTGGTACACCTTC. This translates into CASSETGSSPWYTF.

This clonotype was seen repeatedly, ten times or more. The genes are TRBV5-4 and TRBJ2-1, with D possibly being TRBD1 (5 bases). The CDR3 has 14 residues. Germline-derived CDR1 and CDR2 are SGHNT and YYREEE (reference sequence). V was trimmed by 1 base and J by 2 bases, leaving 7 bases between them. CDR3 region: CASSLQGPYNEQFF. CDR3 DNA: TGTGCCAGCAGCTTGCAGGGCCCCTACAATGAGCAGTTCTTC.

This clonotype occurred many times. The CDR3 loop is CASTRPSQGAKFF. CDR3 DNA: TGTGCCAGCACACGACCCTCTCAGGGGGCTAAGTTCTTC. The rearrangement uses TRBV12-3 or TRBV12-4 and TRBJ2-1; 8 bases are shared with TRBD1. CDR3 size: 13 residues. V lost 7 bases, J lost 14 bases, and 13 bases stayed unmatched.

J is TRBJ1-5 and V is TRBV20-1, with D unclear. The V and J ends lost 4 bases and 3 bases respectively, with 13 bases between them. CDR1 is DFQATT and CDR2 is SNEGSKA in the germline V gene (reference sequence). This CDR3 is 14 amino acids long. The CDR3 nucleotides read TGCAGTGCTAACCCCTTGTCTGACAATCAGCCCCAGCATTTT. Protein sequence: CSANPLSDNQPQHF.

This clonotype was counted at least ten times. J is TRBJ2-7 and V is TRBV27; TRBD2 matches 7 bases. The CDR3 covers 15 residues. Germline lookup yields CDR1 MNHEY and CDR2 SMNVEV (reference sequence). V shed 4 bases, J shed 5 bases, and the junction held 11 bases outside the gene matches. The CDR3 region has the DNA TGTGCCAGCAGTTGGCGAGCGGGGAGCGCGGACGAGCAGTACTTC. It specifies CASSWRAGSADEQYF.